The T cell receptor (beta chain) described here comes from a study of T cells of healthy individuals. Looked up from germline, CDR1 is SGHNT and CDR2 is YYREEE (reference sequence). The CDR3 spans 15 residues. As regards this clonotype: One base away lies a much larger clone, so this may be a sequencing read error.

TCRdb ran MiXCR on the 5' RACE reads and lists one entry per CDR3 protein. Among around 90,000 distinct CDR3 sequences, 5% were seen once, and the ten largest hold approximately 8%. The receptor comes from a female donor in good health. The V and J genes are TRBV5-4 and TRBJ2-3; D remains unclear. The CDR3 nucleotides are TGTGCCAGCAGCTCAATGACCAGAAGCAAAGATACGCAGTATTTT. This codes for CASSSMTRSKDTQYF.